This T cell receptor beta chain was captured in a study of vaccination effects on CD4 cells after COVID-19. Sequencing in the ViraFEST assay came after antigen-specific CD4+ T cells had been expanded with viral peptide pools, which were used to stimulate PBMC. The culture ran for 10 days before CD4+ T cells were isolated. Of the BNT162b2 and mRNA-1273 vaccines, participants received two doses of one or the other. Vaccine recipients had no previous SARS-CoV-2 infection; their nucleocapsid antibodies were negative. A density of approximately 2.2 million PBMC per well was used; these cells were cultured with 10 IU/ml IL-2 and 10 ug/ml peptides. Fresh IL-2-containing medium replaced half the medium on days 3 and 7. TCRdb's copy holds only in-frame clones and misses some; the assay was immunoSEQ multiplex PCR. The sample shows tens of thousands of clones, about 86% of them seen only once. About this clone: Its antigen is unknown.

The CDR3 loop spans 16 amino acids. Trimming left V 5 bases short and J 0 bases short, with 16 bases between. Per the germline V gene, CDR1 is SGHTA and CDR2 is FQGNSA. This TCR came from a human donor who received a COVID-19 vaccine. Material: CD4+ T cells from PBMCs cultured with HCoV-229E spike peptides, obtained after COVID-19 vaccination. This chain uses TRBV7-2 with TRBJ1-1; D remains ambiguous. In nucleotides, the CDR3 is TGTGCCAGCAGCCGCCCTCTGGGGTTCATGAACACTGAAGCTTTCTTT. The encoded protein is CASSRPLGFMNTEAFF.